This is a list of T cell receptor beta chains from one sample in a study of human T cells and chemical hapten exposure. TCRdb called the RACE reads again in MiXCR, with one record for every CDR3 protein. The table includes fewer than 85,000 distinct CDR3 sequences, approximately 10% detected once. The sample in question was whole blood, obtained in connection with sensitization to the hapten diphenylcyclopropenone (DPC). The source is a man aged 18 to 30 with alopecia areata. Some clones in this sample may be carry-over from other donors' samples. Each CDR3 is given with its conserved first and last residue. D genes are given only for firm matches. Not all rows give a size; the values are once, few, many and, for expanded clones, a class.

TRBV3-1	.	.	TRBJ1-5	TGTGCCAGCAGCTCCGGGGGAGTTCTGCCCCAGCATTTT	CASSSGGVLPQHF
TRBV2	.	many	TRBJ2-1	TGTGCCAGCATAAGGGAGGCAGGGTTCTATGAGCAGTTCTTC	CASIREAGFYEQFF
TRBV29-1	TRBD1	many	TRBJ2-1	TGCAGCGTTACAGGGGCTCTCTCCTACAATGAGCAGTTCTTC	CSVTGALSYNEQFF
TRBV6-6	TRBD1	few	TRBJ1-1	TGTGCCATCAGGGGGTGGGTGAACACTGAAGCTTTCTTT	CAIRGWVNTEAFF
TRBV29-1	.	.	TRBJ2-3	TGCAGTTTCGGCGGCGGGGCCCTCACAGATACGCAGTATTTT	CSFGGGALTDTQYF
TRBV5-4	.	many	TRBJ2-7	TGTGCCAGCAGCTTTGAAGGGGGGTCAACGTACTTC	CASSFEGGSTYF
TRBV9	.	many	TRBJ1-3	TGTGCCAGCAGCTCAGGTTCCGGAAACACCATATATTTT	CASSSGSGNTIYF
TRBV28	.	many	TRBJ2-7	TGTGCCAGCAGTTTAGAACAACGCTCCTACGAGCAGTACTTC	CASSLEQRSYEQYF
TRBV7-3	.	many	TRBJ1-1	TGTGCCAGCAGCTTAACGGGCCAGGAAGCTTTCTTT	CASSLTGQEAFF
TRBV7-6	.	.	TRBJ1-1	TGTGCCAGCAGCATGGGCCGGGTCACCACTGAAGCTTTCTTT	CASSMGRVTTEAFF
TRBV3-1	TRBD2	many	TRBJ2-1	TGTGCCAGCAGCCAAATAGCGGGGGGGGACAATGAGCAGTTCTTC	CASSQIAGGDNEQFF
TRBV7-7	.	few	TRBJ1-6	TGTGCCAGCAGCTTTTTGCGGGCAGGCTGGCACTTAGGCTCTTCACCCCTCCACTTT	CASSFLRAGWHLGSSPLHF
TRBV29-1	.	.	TRBJ2-5	TGCAGCGCGGGACTCGAAGTTGGGACCCAGTACTTC	CSAGLEVGTQYF
TRBV29-1	.	many	TRBJ1-2	TGCAGCGTCGGGACGGAGGCTAACTATGGCTACACCTTC	CSVGTEANYGYTF
TRBV18	.	few	TRBJ2-6	TGTGCCAGCTCACCACCCCAGGGTGGGAGAGGGGCCAACGTCCTGACTTTC	CASSPPQGGRGANVLTF
TRBV7-6	.	.	TRBJ1-5	TGTGCCAGCAGCCCCGACAGAAATCAGCCCCAGCATTTT	CASSPDRNQPQHF
TRBV20-1	TRBD2	few	TRBJ2-1	TGCAGTGCGGAGACGGGGGGGCCTGGCAATGAGCAGTTCTTC	CSAETGGPGNEQFF
TRBV4-3	.	.	TRBJ2-1	TGCGCCAGCAGGGGGGGGCCCTACAATGAGCAGTTCTTC	CASRGGPYNEQFF
TRBV6-7	TRBD1	few	TRBJ1-1	TGTGCCAGCAGCCTTGGGACAGGGGGGACCATGAACACTGAAGCTTTCTTT	CASSLGTGGTMNTEAFF
TRBV3-1	.	many	TRBJ1-2	TGTGCCAGCAGCCAAGCAGCAGGAACGGCATATGGCTACACCTTC	CASSQAAGTAYGYTF
TRBV5-1	TRBD1	.	TRBJ1-6	TGCGCCAGCAGCCGGGACAGGGCCAATTCACCCCTCCACTTT	CASSRDRANSPLHF
TRBV3-1	TRBD2	many	TRBJ2-1	TGTGCCAGCAGCCTCCTGCCTAGCGGGGGGGCAGATGAGCAGTTCTTC	CASSLLPSGGADEQFF
TRBV12-3/TRBV12-4	.	.	TRBJ1-4	TGTGCCAGCAGTTTAGGGACACCCGCCCCCCACGAACTGTTTTTT	CASSLGTPAPHELFF
TRBV7-2	.	few	TRBJ2-1	TGTGCCAGCAGCTCACATCATACTGAGAGCTCCTACAATGAGCAGTTCTTC	CASSSHHTESSYNEQFF
TRBV19	.	.	TRBJ2-4	TGTGCCAGTAGTATGGGGCCCATTGTTGCCCAAAACATTCAGTACTTC	CASSMGPIVAQNIQYF
TRBV6-6	.	.	TRBJ2-2	TGTGCCAGCAGTCTCCTAGGGGAGACCGGGGAGCTGTTTTTT	CASSLLGETGELFF
TRBV2	.	few	TRBJ1-6	TGTGCCAGCAGTGAAGAGGTGGCAATCGGGAATTCACCCCTCCACTTT	CASSEEVAIGNSPLHF
TRBV3-1	TRBD1	.	TRBJ1-3	TGTGCCAGCAGCCAAGTCCGTTCCAGGGGGCTCTCTGGAAACACCATATATTTT	CASSQVRSRGLSGNTIYF
TRBV29-1	.	few	TRBJ1-1	TGCAGCGTTGAAAAGGACACTGAAGCTTTCTTT	CSVEKDTEAFF
TRBV19	.	many	TRBJ1-3	TGTGCCAGTGAGGGACCGATCTCTGGAAACACCATATATTTT	CASEGPISGNTIYF
TRBV11-2	.	.	TRBJ2-7	TGTGCCAGCAGCGGGCCGGGCCGGGTACGTTACGAGCAGTACTTC	CASSGPGRVRYEQYF
TRBV6-2/TRBV6-3	.	many	TRBJ2-7	TGTGCCAGCAGTTACGCTTATCCGGGGGGCGTCACCTACGAGCAGTACTTC	CASSYAYPGGVTYEQYF
TRBV10-1	TRBD2	many	TRBJ2-5	TGCGCCAGCAGTCCCGGGACTAGCGGGGGGTATGAGACCCAGTACTTC	CASSPGTSGGYETQYF
TRBV7-6	.	.	TRBJ1-1	TGTGCCAGCAGCCCAGGGTTGGGGGGGAACACTGAAGCTTTCTTT	CASSPGLGGNTEAFF
TRBV29-1	TRBD2	many	TRBJ2-3	TGCAGCATATCTAGCGGGGGACCCACAGATACGCAGTATTTT	CSISSGGPTDTQYF
TRBV20-1	TRBD2	many	TRBJ2-7	TGCAGTGCTAGGGGACAGACTAGCGGTCTAAGGGAGCAGTACTTC	CSARGQTSGLREQYF
TRBV27	.	many	TRBJ2-7	TGTGCCAGCAGCTTTGGGGGCGAGCAGTACTTC	CASSFGGEQYF
TRBV4-1	TRBD1	.	TRBJ2-3	TGCGCCAGCAGCCATCCCTCTGGGGGACAGGGATGGGATACGCAGTATTTT	CASSHPSGGQGWDTQYF
TRBV5-1	.	.	TRBJ1-3	TGCGCCAGCAGCCGAAACACAGGCGAAGGAAACACCATATATTTT	CASSRNTGEGNTIYF
TRBV10-3	.	.	TRBJ1-1	TGTGCCATCAGTTTGGGGGTCTCCTCTGAAGCTTTCTTT	CAISLGVSSEAFF
TRBV9	.	few	TRBJ2-1	TGTGCCAGCAGCGTTGGGGACAATGAGCAGTTCTTC	CASSVGDNEQFF
TRBV18	TRBD1	many	TRBJ2-7	TGTGCCAGCCGCGGACAGGATATATCCTACGAGCAGTACTTC	CASRGQDISYEQYF
TRBV5-1	.	.	TRBJ2-2	TGCGCCAGCAGCTTGGCCGAGGTTTCCGGGGAGCTGTTTTTT	CASSLAEVSGELFF
TRBV5-1	.	.	TRBJ1-1	TGCGCCAGCAGCCCCTCCGGGACTTTGGACACTGAAGCTTTCTTT	CASSPSGTLDTEAFF
TRBV6-1	TRBD1	.	TRBJ1-1	TGTGCCAGCAGTGTTGGAGGGGGCCTCACTGAAGCTTTCTTT	CASSVGGGLTEAFF
TRBV4-3	.	few	TRBJ1-4	TGCGCCAGCAGCCAAGAGTTACAGGGTGCACTGTTTTTT	CASSQELQGALFF
TRBV7-8	TRBD1	many	TRBJ2-7	TGTGCCAGCGTGGGGCAGGGACAGGGGACCTACGAGCAGTACTTC	CASVGQGQGTYEQYF
TRBV7-2	.	many	TRBJ1-3	TGTGCCAGCAGCTTAAGTATTATGTCTGGAAACACCATATATTTT	CASSLSIMSGNTIYF
TRBV5-6	.	many	TRBJ1-1	TGTGCCAGCAGCTTGTACTCCGAAGCGGACACTGAAGCTTTCTTT	CASSLYSEADTEAFF
TRBV7-9	.	few	TRBJ2-3	TGTGCCAGCAGCTTAGCGTATGGTACAGATACGCAGTATTTT	CASSLAYGTDTQYF
TRBV7-2	TRBD2	many	TRBJ2-7	TGTGCCAGCAGCATTAGGAGCGGGGGAGAACCCTACGAGCAGTACTTC	CASSIRSGGEPYEQYF
TRBV7-6	.	many	TRBJ2-1	TGTGCCAGCAGCGCGGGAGCCGGGACATTCAATGAGCAGTTCTTC	CASSAGAGTFNEQFF